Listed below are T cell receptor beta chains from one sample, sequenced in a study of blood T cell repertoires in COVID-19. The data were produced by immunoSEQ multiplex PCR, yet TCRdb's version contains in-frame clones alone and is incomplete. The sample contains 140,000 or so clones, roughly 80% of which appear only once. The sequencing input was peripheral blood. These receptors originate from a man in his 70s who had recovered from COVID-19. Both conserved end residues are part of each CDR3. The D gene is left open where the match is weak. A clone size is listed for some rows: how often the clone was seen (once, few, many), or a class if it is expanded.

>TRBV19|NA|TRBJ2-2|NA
CASSSTGAGTGELFF
TGTGCCAGTAGCTCAACGGGAGCGGGCACCGGGGAGCTGTTTTTT
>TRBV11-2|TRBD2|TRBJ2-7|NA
CASSLVAGIGEQYF
TGTGCCAGCAGCTTAGTAGCGGGAATAGGTGAGCAGTACTTC
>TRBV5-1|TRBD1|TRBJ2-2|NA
CASSFDRGNTGELFF
TGCGCCAGCAGCTTTGACAGGGGTAACACCGGGGAGCTGTTTTTT
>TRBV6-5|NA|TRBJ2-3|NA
CASSYSTGKRDTQYF
TGTGCCAGCAGTTACTCAACCGGGAAAAGAGATACGCAGTATTTT
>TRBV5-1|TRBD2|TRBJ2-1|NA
CASRTSGSSYNEQFF
TGCGCCAGCCGGACTAGCGGTAGCTCCTACAATGAGCAGTTCTTC
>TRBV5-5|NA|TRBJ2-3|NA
CASSLEGSSTDTQYF
TGTGCCAGCAGCTTGGAGGGGTCTAGCACAGATACGCAGTATTTT
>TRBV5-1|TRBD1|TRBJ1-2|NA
CASSLEGQQYGYTF
TGCGCCAGCAGCTTGGAGGGACAGCAGTATGGCTACACCTTC
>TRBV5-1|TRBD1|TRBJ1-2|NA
CASSSPGQEAVGYTF
TGCGCCAGCAGCTCACCGGGACAGGAGGCCGTAGGCTACACCTTC
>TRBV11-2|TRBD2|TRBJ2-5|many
CASSLTSGSRETQYF
TGTGCCAGCAGCTTAACTAGCGGGAGTCGGGAGACCCAGTACTTC
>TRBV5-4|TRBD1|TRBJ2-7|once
CASSVPGQGYEQYF
TGTGCCAGCAGCGTGCCGGGACAGGGCTACGAGCAGTACTTC
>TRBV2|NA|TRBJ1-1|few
CASSATDYTEAFF
TGTGCCAGCAGTGCGACAGATTACACTGAAGCTTTCTTT
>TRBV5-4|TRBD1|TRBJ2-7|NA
CASSFSGGASYEQYF
TGTGCCAGCAGCTTCTCAGGGGGCGCCTCCTACGAGCAGTACTTC
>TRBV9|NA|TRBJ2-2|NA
CASSVQVVATGELFF
TGTGCCAGCAGCGTACAGGTTGTTGCCACCGGGGAGCTGTTTTTT
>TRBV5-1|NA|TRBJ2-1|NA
CASRTGQASGRGSYNEQFF
TGCGCCAGCAGAACTGGACAGGCCAGCGGGCGCGGCTCCTACAATGAGCAGTTCTTC
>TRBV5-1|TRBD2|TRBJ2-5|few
CASSFSGRGAETQYF
TGCGCCAGCAGTTTTAGCGGGAGGGGAGCGGAGACCCAGTACTTC
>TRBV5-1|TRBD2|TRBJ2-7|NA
CASSAQPAGQSSYEQYF
TGCGCCAGCAGCGCACAGCCAGCGGGGCAGAGCTCCTACGAGCAGTACTTC
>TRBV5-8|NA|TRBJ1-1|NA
CASSGRYTEAFF
TGTGCCAGCAGTGGGAGGTACACTGAAGCTTTCTTT
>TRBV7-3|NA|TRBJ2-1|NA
CASSKTVRGILNEQFF
TGTGCCAGCAGTAAAACCGTCCGCGGGATACTCAATGAGCAGTTCTTC
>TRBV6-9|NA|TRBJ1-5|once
CARAMGRNQPQHF
TGTGCCCGCGCTATGGGGAGGAATCAGCCCCAGCATTTT
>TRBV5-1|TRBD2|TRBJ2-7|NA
CASSSEGLAGTNEQYF
TGCGCCAGCAGCTCGGAGGGACTAGCGGGAACGAACGAGCAGTACTTC
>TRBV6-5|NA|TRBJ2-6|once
CASRATGSGANVLTF
TGTGCCAGCAGAGCAACAGGGTCTGGGGCCAACGTCCTGACTTTC
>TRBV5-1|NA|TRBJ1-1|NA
CASSQVGGTEAFF
TGCGCCAGCAGTCAAGTTGGAGGGACTGAAGCTTTCTTT
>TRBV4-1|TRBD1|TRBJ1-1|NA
CASSQVGGGIDTEAFF
TGCGCCAGCAGCCAAGTTGGAGGGGGCATCGACACTGAAGCTTTCTTT
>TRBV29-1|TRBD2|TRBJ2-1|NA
CSGEPLAGYNEQFF
TGCAGCGGCGAACCACTAGCGGGATACAATGAGCAGTTCTTC
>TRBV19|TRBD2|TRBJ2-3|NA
CASSIAGGSGTASTDTQYF
TGTGCCAGTAGTATCGCGGGAGGGTCCGGGACAGCGAGCACAGATACGCAGTATTTT
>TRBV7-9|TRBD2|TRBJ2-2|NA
CASSLTVTSGRVLTGELFF
TGTGCCAGCAGCTTAACTGTGACTAGCGGGAGGGTCTTGACCGGGGAGCTGTTTTTT
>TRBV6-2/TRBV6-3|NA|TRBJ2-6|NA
CASSNQGTGANVLTF
TGTGCCAGCAGTAACCAGGGTACTGGGGCCAACGTCCTGACTTTC
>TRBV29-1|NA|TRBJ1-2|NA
CSVEEDSLGGYTF
TGCAGCGTTGAAGAAGACAGTCTCGGGGGCTACACCTTC